Following are 9 T cell receptor beta chains from one sample sequenced in a study of CD8+ T cells in alopecia areata. Following RNA extraction, reverse transcription yielded cDNA that acted as the sequencing template. Produced via immunoSEQ multiplex PCR; TCRdb's table is partial and in-frame only. Found here are over 250,000 clones, no singletons; the ten largest cover more than 0.95%. After pooling, cutaneous lymph node cells were sorted with CD4, CD8alpha, NKG2D, NKG2ACE and other markers. Sequencing was carried out using CD4+ T cells sorted from a lymph node. All receptors derive from a C3H/HeJ mouse with alopecia areata. The MHC haplotype of this mouse line is H2-k.

This clone came up a few times. The gene names given are mouse names. The CDR3 extends 4 residues past the end of the read, so its final part is completed from the germline J gene. The chain has TRBV14 and TRBJ2-5; 10 nucleotides line up with TRBD1. Looked up from germline, CDR1 is SGHDT and CDR2 is FRDEAV. Trimming took 6 bases from V and 0 from J; bases not matched to a gene: 4. CDR3 length: 15 amino acids. The CDR3 loop reads CASKTGGANQDTQYF. CDR3 bases read: TGTGCCAGCAAGACAGGGGGCGCGAACCAAGAC.

Of note for this clone: The gene names given are mouse names. The read is 3 residues too short to cover the CDR3 end, so that end is filled in from the germline J gene. Other DNA variants within this sample encode the same CDR3. V usage is TRBV1 and J usage is TRBJ1-6; 7 nucleotides line up with TRBD1. TRBJ1-6 belongs to the ORF category, with a function that is uncertain. Germline lookup yields CDR1 NSQYPW and CDR2 LRSPGD (reference sequence). The ends lost 3 bases at V and 5 bases at J; junction bases unmatched: 1. The CDR3 runs to 14 residues. CDR3 bases read: TGCACCTGCAGTGCCACAGGGGATAATTCGCCC. This translates into CTCSATGDNSP. The entire CDR3 protein reads CTCSATGDNSPLYF.

This clone has just a few counts. The germline and genes are mouse ones. Read data end 4 residues before the CDR3 end; the end is taken from the germline J gene. The genes are TRBV13-1 and TRBJ2-1; a weak D match, TRBD1 (5 bases). There are 14 residues in the CDR3. CDR1 and CDR2 (germline): NSHNY, SYGAGN. The CDR3 region is CASSDAAGRAEQFF. CDR3 DNA, as far as it was read: TGTGCCAGCAGTGATGCCGCAGGGCGAGCT.

This clone was seen only a few times. The listed genes are named as in mouse. This CDR3 is CASGDRQGAQDTQYF. Incomplete CDR3 DNA: TGTGCCAGCGGTGACAGACAGGGGGCCCAAGAC. V is TRBV13-2 and J is TRBJ2-5; 10 bases line up with TRBD1. The read ends 4 residues before the CDR3 terminus; that terminus is restored from the germline J gene. The CDR3 sequence is 15 residues long. Germline V CDR1 and CDR2: NNHNN, SYGAGS (reference sequence). The V and J ends lost 2 bases and 2 bases, in that order; junction bases with no gene match: 2.

Of note for this clone: Gene names and germline match the mouse. Other DNA sequences within the sample encode an identical CDR3. The sequenced part of the CDR3 DNA is TGTGCCAGCAGTATCGGGCAGGGGGCGGCAGAA. Its translation is CASSIGQGAAE. In full, the CDR3 is CASSIGQGAAETLYF. This rearrangement joins TRBV19 to TRBJ2-3; 8 bases match TRBD1. Read data end 4 residues before the CDR3 end; the end is taken from the germline J gene. CDR1 FNHDT and CDR2 SITEND come from the germline V gene (reference sequence). The ends lost 2 bases at V and 3 bases at J; junction bases unmatched: 5. The CDR3 totals 15 residues.

The sample holds a few counts of this clone. Gene names and germline refer to mouse. The missing CDR3 end, 4 residues past where the read stops, is filled in from the germline J gene. The V gene is TRBV1, the J gene TRBJ2-2; TRBD1 agrees at 7 bases. The CDR3 is 16 residues long. The germline gives CDR1 NSQYPW, CDR2 LRSPGD (reference sequence). The V and J ends lost 3 bases and 1 base, in that order; junction bases with no gene match: 5. Incomplete CDR3 DNA: TGCACCTGCAGTGCCCCACAGGGGAAAAACACCGGG. Translated: CTCSAPQGKNTG. The full-length CDR3 reads as CTCSAPQGKNTGQLYF.

With respect to this clone: The gene symbols are mouse symbols. The read is 4 residues too short to cover the CDR3 end, so that end is filled in from the germline J gene. The chain links TRBV19 to TRBJ2-3; the match to TRBD1 covers 8 bases. The CDR3 loop spans 17 amino acids. V lost 0 bases, J lost 2 bases, and 8 bases stayed unmatched. Germline V gene lookup returns CDR1 FNHDT and CDR2 SITEND (reference sequence). The CDR3 sequence is CASSIAGAGGDAETLYF. The CDR3 bases that were read are TGTGCCAGCAGTATAGCTGGGGCAGGGGGCGATGCAGAA.

This clone has more than one count but fewer than ten. Gene and germline names: mouse. From the germline J gene comes the end of the CDR3, since the read stops 4 residues before it. V and J are TRBV13-3 and TRBJ2-3, with D possibly being TRBD2 (5 bases). V was shortened by 2 bases and J by 0 bases, with 10 bases between the two germline ends. CDR3 length: 15 amino acids. Germline CDR1 and CDR2: NNHDY and SYVADS. CDR3 protein: CASSEAGFSAETLYF. CDR3 DNA, as far as it was read: TGTGCCAGCAGTGAAGCTGGGTTTAGTGCAGAA.

Regarding this clone: Gene names denote mouse genes. The read ends 4 residues early relative to the CDR3; the germline J gene fills the gap. The J gene is TRBJ1-2, the V gene TRBV31; 9 bases map to TRBD1. This CDR3 contains 17 residues. Germline V CDR1 and CDR2: GKSSPN, SITVG. With V trimmed by 0 bases and J by 0 bases, 8 bases remained unmatched. CDR3 amino acids: CAWSLRPGQGTNSDYTF. The sequenced part of the CDR3 DNA is TGTGCCTGGAGTCTCCGTCCGGGACAGGGAACAAACTCC.